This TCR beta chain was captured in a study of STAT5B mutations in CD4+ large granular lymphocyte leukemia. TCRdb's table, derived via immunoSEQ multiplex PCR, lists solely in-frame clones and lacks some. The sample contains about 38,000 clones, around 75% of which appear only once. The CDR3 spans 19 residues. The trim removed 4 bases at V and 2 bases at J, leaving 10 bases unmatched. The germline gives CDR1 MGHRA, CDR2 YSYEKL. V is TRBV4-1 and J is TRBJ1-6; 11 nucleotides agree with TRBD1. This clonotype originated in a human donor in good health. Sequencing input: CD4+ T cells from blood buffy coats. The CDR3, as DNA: TGCGCCAGCAGCCTCGACTTCGGGACAGGGGGGGCCTATAATTCACCCCTCCACTTT. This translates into CASSLDFGTGGAYNSPLHF.